A selection of T cell receptor beta chains follows, all from one sample in a study of shared clonotypes between healthy human individuals. Clones were read by immunoSEQ multiplex PCR, and TCRdb kept only the in-frame ones, dropping some. Counted here are 800,000 to 950,000 clones, roughly 96% occurring once; the ten biggest clones make up about 0.22%. The sample taken for sequencing was naive CD8+ T cells sorted from blood. All receptors derive from a young man in good health. The CDR3 runs from the conserved cysteine through the conserved F or W. The order of the fields is CDR3 protein, CDR3 DNA, V gene, CDR3 length, clone size, D gene, J gene. D genes are given only for firm matches. A row's size may be missing; if present it is once, few, many or a size class.

CDR3 protein: CASSRLGMNQPQHF
CDR3 DNA: TGTGCCAGCAGCCGTCTGGGGATGAATCAGCCCCAGCATTTT
V gene: TRBV27
CDR3 length: 14
clone size: NA
D gene: NA
J gene: TRBJ1-5

CDR3 protein: CAISDGTGTAYGYTF
CDR3 DNA: TGTGCCATCAGTGATGGGACCGGGACAGCCTATGGCTACACCTTC
V gene: TRBV10-3
CDR3 length: 15
clone size: NA
D gene: TRBD1
J gene: TRBJ1-2

CDR3 protein: CASTWSSGSDEQFF
CDR3 DNA: TGTGCCAGCACGTGGTCTAGCGGGAGTGATGAGCAGTTCTTC
V gene: TRBV7-2
CDR3 length: 14
clone size: NA
D gene: TRBD2
J gene: TRBJ2-1

CDR3 protein: CATSSPREGRNEQFF
CDR3 DNA: TGTGCCACCTCGTCTCCGCGGGAGGGCCGCAATGAGCAGTTCTTC
V gene: TRBV27
CDR3 length: 15
clone size: NA
D gene: TRBD2
J gene: TRBJ2-1

CDR3 protein: CASSESSSREQYF
CDR3 DNA: TGTGCCAGCAGTGAGTCGTCTTCTCGGGAGCAGTACTTC
V gene: TRBV25-1
CDR3 length: 13
clone size: NA
D gene: NA
J gene: TRBJ2-7

CDR3 protein: CASSFRGNSYNEQFF
CDR3 DNA: TGTGCCAGCAGCTTCCGGGGAAACTCCTACAATGAGCAGTTCTTC
V gene: TRBV7-4
CDR3 length: 15
clone size: NA
D gene: NA
J gene: TRBJ2-1

CDR3 protein: CASTPLGLAGDTYNEQFF
CDR3 DNA: TGCGCCAGCACCCCATTGGGGCTAGCGGGAGATACCTACAATGAGCAGTTCTTC
V gene: TRBV5-1
CDR3 length: 18
clone size: NA
D gene: TRBD2
J gene: TRBJ2-1

CDR3 protein: CAITRNYTDTQYF
CDR3 DNA: TGTGCCATCACTAGAAATTACACAGATACGCAGTATTTT
V gene: TRBV10-3
CDR3 length: 13
clone size: NA
D gene: NA
J gene: TRBJ2-3

CDR3 protein: CASKLSLLGPYNEQFF
CDR3 DNA: TGTGCCAGCAAACTTTCGCTCCTAGGGCCCTACAATGAGCAGTTCTTC
V gene: TRBV7-8
CDR3 length: 16
clone size: NA
D gene: NA
J gene: TRBJ2-1

CDR3 protein: CASSLDGQFNQPQHF
CDR3 DNA: TGTGCCAGCAGCTTAGATGGCCAGTTCAATCAGCCCCAGCATTTT
V gene: TRBV7-9
CDR3 length: 15
clone size: NA
D gene: NA
J gene: TRBJ1-5

CDR3 protein: CASLRGTEAFF
CDR3 DNA: TGTGCCAGCCTACGGGGCACTGAAGCTTTCTTT
V gene: TRBV6-5
CDR3 length: 11
clone size: NA
D gene: NA
J gene: TRBJ1-1

CDR3 protein: CASRQTGESAYNEQFF
CDR3 DNA: TGTGCCAGCAGGCAAACAGGGGAGAGTGCCTACAATGAGCAGTTCTTC
V gene: TRBV14
CDR3 length: 16
clone size: NA
D gene: TRBD1
J gene: TRBJ2-1

CDR3 protein: CASSPGRGPADTQYF
CDR3 DNA: TGCGCCAGCAGCCCGGGACGTGGTCCAGCAGATACGCAGTATTTT
V gene: TRBV5-1
CDR3 length: 15
clone size: NA
D gene: NA
J gene: TRBJ2-3

CDR3 protein: CASSETGTSTEQYF
CDR3 DNA: TGTGCCAGCAGTGAAACGGGGACTAGCACCGAGCAGTACTTC
V gene: TRBV6-1
CDR3 length: 14
clone size: NA
D gene: TRBD2
J gene: TRBJ2-7

CDR3 protein: CASSYSEGWYDSGYTF
CDR3 DNA: TGTGCCAGCAGTTACTCAGAGGGGTGGTACGATTCTGGCTACACCTTC
V gene: TRBV6-5
CDR3 length: 16
clone size: NA
D gene: NA
J gene: TRBJ1-2

CDR3 protein: CASSLAQGMNTEAFF
CDR3 DNA: TGTGCCAGCAGCTTAGCTCAGGGAATGAACACTGAAGCTTTCTTT
V gene: TRBV7-9
CDR3 length: 15
clone size: NA
D gene: NA
J gene: TRBJ1-1

CDR3 protein: CASVPGLAGNTGELFF
CDR3 DNA: TGTGCCAGCGTACCGGGACTAGCGGGAAACACCGGGGAGCTGTTTTTT
V gene: TRBV7-6
CDR3 length: 16
clone size: NA
D gene: TRBD2
J gene: TRBJ2-2

CDR3 protein: CASSHLPAGQNIQYF
CDR3 DNA: TGTGCCAGCAGCCACCTTCCAGCGGGACAAAACATTCAGTACTTC
V gene: TRBV14
CDR3 length: 15
clone size: NA
D gene: TRBD2
J gene: TRBJ2-4

CDR3 protein: CASSYPPSGGIYEQYF
CDR3 DNA: TGTGCCAGCAGTTACCCCCCTAGCGGGGGAATATACGAGCAGTACTTC
V gene: TRBV6-6
CDR3 length: 16
clone size: once
D gene: TRBD2
J gene: TRBJ2-7

CDR3 protein: CASYFNEQFF
CDR3 DNA: TGTGCCAGTTACTTCAATGAGCAGTTCTTC
V gene: TRBV2
CDR3 length: 10
clone size: NA
D gene: NA
J gene: TRBJ2-1

CDR3 protein: CAGDIVGYGYTF
CDR3 DNA: TGTGCCGGGGACATCGTGGGCTATGGCTACACCTTC
V gene: TRBV30
CDR3 length: 12
clone size: NA
D gene: NA
J gene: TRBJ1-2

CDR3 protein: CASSWGRAGANGELFF
CDR3 DNA: TGTGCCAGCAGTTGGGGGCGAGCGGGAGCGAACGGGGAGCTGTTTTTT
V gene: TRBV28
CDR3 length: 16
clone size: NA
D gene: TRBD2
J gene: TRBJ2-2

CDR3 protein: CASSVEGYSNQPQHF
CDR3 DNA: TGTGCCAGCAGCGTAGAGGGGTATAGCAATCAGCCCCAGCATTTT
V gene: TRBV9
CDR3 length: 15
clone size: NA
D gene: NA
J gene: TRBJ1-5

CDR3 protein: CASSQPGQGNTEAFF
CDR3 DNA: TGCGCCAGCAGCCAGCCCGGACAGGGGAACACTGAAGCTTTCTTT
V gene: TRBV4-1
CDR3 length: 15
clone size: NA
D gene: TRBD1
J gene: TRBJ1-1

CDR3 protein: CASSYSAGGYEQYF
CDR3 DNA: TGTGCCAGCAGTTACTCGGCCGGGGGGTACGAGCAGTACTTC
V gene: TRBV6-5
CDR3 length: 14
clone size: NA
D gene: TRBD2
J gene: TRBJ2-7

CDR3 protein: CASSQGVAGVSYNEQFF
CDR3 DNA: TGCGCCAGCAGCCAAGGAGTGGCGGGAGTTTCCTACAATGAGCAGTTCTTC
V gene: TRBV4-3
CDR3 length: 17
clone size: NA
D gene: TRBD2
J gene: TRBJ2-1

CDR3 protein: CSGRDRSYEQYF
CDR3 DNA: TGCAGCGGCCGGGACCGCTCCTACGAGCAGTACTTC
V gene: TRBV29-1
CDR3 length: 12
clone size: NA
D gene: NA
J gene: TRBJ2-7

CDR3 protein: CASSPGTVSTDTQYF
CDR3 DNA: TGTGCCAGCAGTCCCGGGACAGTCAGCACAGATACGCAGTATTTT
V gene: TRBV2
CDR3 length: 15
clone size: NA
D gene: TRBD1
J gene: TRBJ2-3

CDR3 protein: CASRNLWTAPYSNQPQHF
CDR3 DNA: TGTGCCAGCAGAAACCTGTGGACAGCACCATATAGCAATCAGCCCCAGCATTTT
V gene: TRBV6-8
CDR3 length: 18
clone size: NA
D gene: NA
J gene: TRBJ1-5

CDR3 protein: CASIHRGRGRDTQYF
CDR3 DNA: TGTGCCAGCATCCATAGGGGCAGGGGAAGAGATACGCAGTATTTT
V gene: TRBV7-2
CDR3 length: 15
clone size: NA
D gene: NA
J gene: TRBJ2-3

CDR3 protein: CAIGGTGVNNYGYTF
CDR3 DNA: TGTGCCATCGGGGGGACAGGGGTGAATAACTATGGCTACACCTTC
V gene: TRBV10-3
CDR3 length: 15
clone size: NA
D gene: TRBD1
J gene: TRBJ1-2

CDR3 protein: CASSQGPSYNEQFF
CDR3 DNA: TGTGCCAGCAGCCAAGGGCCGTCCTACAATGAGCAGTTCTTC
V gene: TRBV14
CDR3 length: 14
clone size: NA
D gene: NA
J gene: TRBJ2-1

CDR3 protein: CASSQDMEGDQPQHF
CDR3 DNA: TGCGCCAGCAGCCAAGATATGGAGGGGGATCAGCCCCAGCATTTT
V gene: TRBV4-1
CDR3 length: 15
clone size: NA
D gene: NA
J gene: TRBJ1-5

CDR3 protein: CASRPGTSNQPQHF
CDR3 DNA: TGTGCCAGCAGACCGGGGACTAGCAATCAGCCCCAGCATTTT
V gene: TRBV27
CDR3 length: 14
clone size: NA
D gene: NA
J gene: TRBJ1-5

CDR3 protein: CASSGRTGGTGELFF
CDR3 DNA: TGTGCCAGCAGCGGGAGAACAGGGGGCACCGGGGAGCTGTTTTTT
V gene: TRBV11-3
CDR3 length: 15
clone size: NA
D gene: TRBD1
J gene: TRBJ2-2

CDR3 protein: CAWSVGAGGTEAFF
CDR3 DNA: TGTGCCTGGAGTGTTGGGGCAGGGGGCACTGAAGCTTTCTTT
V gene: TRBV30
CDR3 length: 14
clone size: NA
D gene: TRBD1
J gene: TRBJ1-1